The 19 T cell receptor beta chains below all came from one sample that was sequenced in a study of cytomegalovirus exposure and HLA in healthy donors. PCR was performed using 60 Vbeta and 13 Jbeta primers. The data were produced by immunoSEQ multiplex PCR, yet TCRdb's version contains in-frame clones alone and is incomplete. The data hold about 130,000 clones, with about 80% observed a single time. Sequenced material: PBMCs. The origin of the receptors is a male donor in good health and CMV-seronegative.

The rearrangement uses TRBV5-1 and TRBJ2-3; D may be TRBD2 (5 bases). Trimming cost V 1 base and J 6 bases, with 15 bases left between them. Germline V gene data show CDR1 as SGHRS and CDR2 as YFSETQ. The CDR3 runs to 15 residues. CDR3 sequence reads: CASSLRGLSGDTQYF. CDR3 nucleotides: TGCGCCAGCAGCTTGCGAGGACTCTCCGGTGATACGCAGTATTTT.

V gene TRBV29-1 combines with J gene TRBJ1-1; no reliable D call. Germline V gene sequence: CDR1 SQVTM, CDR2 ANQGSEA. This CDR3 has 11 residues. With 8 bases removed from V and 0 bases from J, the gap between germline ends came to 7 bases. The CDR3 is CSSNLNTEAFF. The CDR3 bases are TGCAGCTCTAACTTGAACACTGAAGCTTTCTTT. The full variable domain, rest sourced from reference TRBV29-1 and TRBJ1-1, is SAVISQKPSRDICQRGTSLTIQCQVDSQVTMMFWYRQQPGQSLTLIATANQGSEATYESGFVIDKFPISRPNLTFSTLTVSNMSPEDSSIYLCSSNLNTEAFFGQGTRLTVV.

The chain recombines TRBV28 with TRBJ1-1, with D maybe TRBD1 (6 bases). The V and J ends lost 2 bases and 3 bases respectively, with 10 bases between them. In germline, CDR1 is MDHEN, CDR2 SYDVKM. This CDR3 region has 14 residues. CDR3: CASSLQGQHTEAFF. DNA for the CDR3: TGTGCCAGCAGTTTACAAGGACAGCACACTGAAGCTTTCTTT.

In its sample, this clone was seen a few times. The CDR3 sequence: CASSLAQQEQFF. CDR3 bases: TGTGCCAGCAGCTTAGCGCAACAGGAGCAGTTCTTC. The chain carries TRBV7-6 and TRBJ2-1; D unclear. CDR1 SGHVS and CDR2 FNYEAQ come from the germline V gene. The V and J ends lost 0 bases and 10 bases respectively, with 7 bases between them. The CDR3 extends over 12 amino acids.

The chain links TRBV30 to TRBJ1-5, with TRBD1 matching 9 bases. The CDR3 sequence is 13 residues long. Germline assignment: CDR1 GTSNPN and CDR2 SVGIG (reference sequence). V was clipped by 5 bases and J by 4 bases; unmatched bases: 3. CDR3 region: CAWGTGSNQPQHF. The CDR3 DNA reads TGTGCCTGGGGGACAGGGTCGAATCAGCCCCAGCATTTT.

This chain connects TRBV5-8 to TRBJ2-7; weak D call: TRBD2 (6 bases). CDR1 is SGHTS and CDR2 is YDEGEE in the germline V gene. The CDR3 extends over 12 amino acids. V lost 3 bases and J 7 bases, leaving 11 bases between the germline ends. CDR3 DNA sequence: TGTGCCAGCAGCTCGGATCGGGGGGAGCAGTACTTC. Amino acid sequence: CASSSDRGEQYF. The variable domain in full, completed from reference TRBV5-8 and TRBJ2-7, reads EAGVTQSPTHLIKTRGQQATLRCSPISGHTSVYWYQQALGLGLQFLLWYDEGEERNRGNFPPRFSGRQFPNYSSELNVNALELEDSALYLCASSSDRGEQYFGPGTRLTVT.

This chain joins TRBV5-1 and TRBJ1-1; possible D gene TRBD1, 6 bases. The CDR3 has 17 amino acids. V lost 1 base, J lost 1 base, and 17 bases lay in between. Looked up from germline, CDR1 is SGHRS and CDR2 is YFSETQ. CDR3 nucleotides: TGCGCCAGCAGCTTGACCAGGGGAGGGACGACGAACACTGAAGCTTTCTTT. This translates into CASSLTRGGTTNTEAFF.

This chain joins TRBV7-2 and TRBJ2-1; 8 nucleotides line up with TRBD2. In germline, CDR1 is SGHTA, CDR2 FQGNSA. This CDR3 is 16 amino acids long. J was trimmed by 0 bases and V by 5 bases; bases with no gene match: 6. CDR3 sequence: CASSPPSGSSYNEQFF. The CDR3 coding sequence is TGTGCCAGCAGCCCACCGAGCGGGAGCTCCTACAATGAGCAGTTCTTC.

As to this clone: The sample has other DNA sequences that encode this CDR3 too. J is TRBJ2-3 and V is TRBV28; D remains ambiguous. Trimming left V 6 bases short and J 3 bases short, with 7 bases between. The CDR3 covers 12 residues. Per the germline V gene, CDR1 is MDHEN and CDR2 is SYDVKM. CDR3 protein: CASSSGTDTQYF. DNA of the CDR3: TGTGCCAGCAGCTCCGGGACAGATACGCAGTATTTT. Filled out from reference TRBV28 and TRBJ2-3, the complete variable domain reads DVKVTQSSRYLVKRTGEKVFLECVQDMDHENMFWYRQDPGLGLRLIYFSYDVKMKEKGDIPEGYSVSREKKERFSLILESASTNQTSMYLCASSSGTDTQYFGPGTRLTVL.

A few counts support this clone. The rearrangement uses TRBV4-2 and TRBJ2-1, with TRBD2 matching over 9 bases. Germline-derived CDR1 and CDR2 are LGHNA and YNFKEQ. CDR3 length equals 16 residues. Trimming cost V 0 bases and J 0 bases; bases outside gene matches: 0. CDR3 in DNA: TGTGCCAGCAGCCAAGATAGCGGGAGCTCCTACAATGAGCAGTTCTTC. It specifies CASSQDSGSSYNEQFF.

In this sample, this clone turned up once. The V and J genes are TRBV7-2 and TRBJ1-5; 10 bases map to TRBD1. Germline assignment: CDR1 SGHTA and CDR2 FQGNSA. With 2 bases clipped from V and 6 bases from J, the junction kept 1 base outside the gene matches. This CDR3 contains 14 residues. The CDR3 DNA is TGTGCCAGCAGCTTAAGGACAGGGGGTCAGCCCCAGCATTTT. Residues: CASSLRTGGQPQHF.

This clone was found a few times. This chain links TRBV4-1 with TRBJ2-3, with 7 bases identical to TRBD1. V was clipped by 6 bases and J by 6 bases; unmatched bases: 6. There are 13 residues in the CDR3. Germline CDR1 MGHRA, CDR2 YSYEKL. The CDR3 is CASRQTGSDTQYF. For the CDR3, the DNA is TGCGCCAGCAGACAGACAGGGTCGGATACGCAGTATTTT.

In DNA, the CDR3 is TGTGCCAGCAGTGGATCCGGGACAGGGGCCACCTCCTCCTACGAGCAGTACTTC. Its protein product is CASSGSGTGATSSYEQYF. The chain combines TRBV6-1 with TRBJ2-5, with 10 bases lining up with TRBD1. The J call may be faulty, since TRBJ2-7 better matches the DNA end. The CDR3 spans 18 residues. Germline lookup yields CDR1 MNHNS and CDR2 SASEGT.

The J gene is TRBJ1-2, the V gene TRBV14; D call uncertain. The ends were cut back, 0 bases at V and 7 bases at J, with 9 bases in the middle. CDR1 is SGHDN and CDR2 is FVKESK in the germline V gene. The CDR3 is made up of 13 amino acids. The CDR3 here is CASSQDLLFGYTF. CDR3 DNA: TGTGCCAGCAGCCAAGATCTCCTTTTTGGCTACACCTTC.

V usage is TRBV15 and J usage is TRBJ2-1; D is perhaps TRBD2 (6 bases). The CDR3 sequence is 19 residues long. V lost 0 bases and J 2 bases, leaving 20 bases between the germline ends. Germline CDR1 is LNHNV and CDR2 is YYDKDF (reference sequence). The CDR3 DNA reads TGTGCCACCAGCAGAGATTTTTGGGTAGCGGAGTTAACCTACAATGAGCAGTTCTTC. Its protein product is CATSRDFWVAELTYNEQFF.

This chain uses TRBV5-1 with TRBJ1-1, with 7 bases matching TRBD1. Trimming took 7 bases from V and 10 from J; bases not matched to a gene: 16. CDR1 and CDR2 from the germline V gene are SGHRS and YFSETQ. There are 14 residues in the CDR3. DNA for the CDR3: TGCGCCAGCGCTCCACCGGACAGGACCGGGGGAGCTTTCTTT. Its translation is CASAPPDRTGGAFF.

This chain connects TRBV2 to TRBJ1-2; the D is unclear. CDR1 and CDR2 from the germline V gene are SNHLY and FYNNEI. V gave up 2 bases and J gave up 8 bases, with 21 bases separating them. This CDR3 has 16 residues. The CDR3 loop is CASSETRNGGPRGYTF. As DNA, the CDR3 is TGTGCCAGCAGTGAAACGAGGAACGGAGGACCCCGGGGCTACACCTTC.

This clone came up once. The genes are TRBV19 and TRBJ1-4; 7 positions match TRBD1. The CDR3 sequence is 15 residues long. Trimming took 3 bases from V and 11 from J; bases not matched to a gene: 12. CDR1 is LNHDA, CDR2 SQIVND, per germline (reference sequence). Here the CDR3 DNA reads TGTGCCAGTAGTATGGGAACGAGGGGGCAGATGAAACTGTTTTTT. Its protein product is CASSMGTRGQMKLFF.

The chain links TRBV6-5 to TRBJ2-3; D is undetermined. Germline loops: CDR1 MNHEY, CDR2 SVGAGI. This CDR3 spans 13 amino acids. Between the trimmed V and J ends, which lost 3 bases and 2 bases, there was a span of 6 bases. Written as DNA, the CDR3 is TGTGCCAGCAGTTATAAACACACAGATACGCAGTATTTT. Residues: CASSYKHTDTQYF.